The present T cell receptor (beta chain) was sequenced within a study of cytomegalovirus exposure and HLA in healthy donors. PCR involved 60 Vbeta and 13 Jbeta primers. The repertoire was sequenced with immunoSEQ multiplex PCR; TCRdb's copy has only in-frame clones and lacks some. The sample contains about 170,000 clones, 65% to 85% of which appear only once. This CDR3 is built from 16 residues. In germline, CDR1 is LNHDA, CDR2 SQIVND (reference sequence). The V end lost 1 base, the J end lost 4 bases, and 14 bases lay between the germline ends. Sequencing was carried out using PBMCs. This receptor was identified in a woman between 18 and 29 years old in good health and CMV-seronegative. The gene calls are TRBV19 and TRBJ1-5, with D tentatively TRBD1 (5 bases). The DNA of the CDR3 is TGTGCCAGTAGTATAGCGATTAGGGGTAGGAATCAGCCCCAGCATTTT. Protein sequence: CASSIAIRGRNQPQHF.